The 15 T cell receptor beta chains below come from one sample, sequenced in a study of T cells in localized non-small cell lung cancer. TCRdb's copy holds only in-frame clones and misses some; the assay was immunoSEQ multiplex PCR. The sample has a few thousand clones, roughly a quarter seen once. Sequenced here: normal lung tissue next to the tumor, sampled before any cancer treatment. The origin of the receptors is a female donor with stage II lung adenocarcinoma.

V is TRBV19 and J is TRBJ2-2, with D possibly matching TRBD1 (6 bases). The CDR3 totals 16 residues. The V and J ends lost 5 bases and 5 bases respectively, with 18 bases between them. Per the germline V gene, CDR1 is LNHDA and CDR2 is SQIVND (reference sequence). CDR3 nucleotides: TGTGCCAGTAGTCTAGCCCCAGGGGAATCGACCGGGGAGCTGTTTTTT. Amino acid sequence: CASSLAPGESTGELFF.

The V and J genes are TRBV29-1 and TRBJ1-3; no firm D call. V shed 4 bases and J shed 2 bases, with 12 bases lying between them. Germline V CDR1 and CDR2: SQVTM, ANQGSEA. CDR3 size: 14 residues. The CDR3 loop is CSVVEVEAGNTIYF. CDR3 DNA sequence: TGCAGCGTTGTCGAGGTTGAAGCTGGAAACACCATATATTTT.

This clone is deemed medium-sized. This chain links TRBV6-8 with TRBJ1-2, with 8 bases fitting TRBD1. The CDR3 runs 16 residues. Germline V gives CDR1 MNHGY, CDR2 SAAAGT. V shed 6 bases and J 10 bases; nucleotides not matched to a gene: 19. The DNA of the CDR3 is TGTGCCAGCAGGGAGACAGGGGTTGTTCGGTTCAGCGACTACACCTTC. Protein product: CASRETGVVRFSDYTF.

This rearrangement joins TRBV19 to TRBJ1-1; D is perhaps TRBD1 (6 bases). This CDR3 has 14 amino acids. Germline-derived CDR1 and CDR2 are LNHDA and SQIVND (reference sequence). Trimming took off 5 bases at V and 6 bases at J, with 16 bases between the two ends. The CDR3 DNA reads TGTGCCAGTAGTGTTTCACAGGGCGGTTCTGAAGCTTTCTTT. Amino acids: CASSVSQGGSEAFF.

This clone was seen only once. This chain's CDR3 is CASSPEGGSIYGYTF. CDR3 sequence (DNA): TGTGCCAGCTCACCCGAGGGGGGGAGTATCTATGGCTACACCTTC. This chain joins TRBV18 and TRBJ1-2; the D gene is possibly TRBD1 (6 bases). V lost 3 bases, J lost 4 bases, and 15 bases lay in between. This CDR3 is 15 amino acids long. Looked up from germline, CDR1 is KGHSH and CDR2 is LQKENI.

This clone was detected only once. The CDR3 region has the DNA TGTGCCAGCAGCCAAGGATGGAATGGCTACACCTTC. Its translation: CASSQGWNGYTF. This chain joins TRBV14 and TRBJ1-2; D gene uncertain. The CDR3 spans 12 residues. V was trimmed by 1 base and J by 6 bases, leaving 6 bases between them. The germline gives CDR1 SGHDN, CDR2 FVKESK.

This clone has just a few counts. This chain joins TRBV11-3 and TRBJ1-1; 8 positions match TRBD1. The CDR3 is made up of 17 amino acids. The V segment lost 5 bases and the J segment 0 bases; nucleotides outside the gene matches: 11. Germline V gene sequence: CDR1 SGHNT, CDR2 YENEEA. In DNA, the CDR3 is TGTGCCAGCAGCCAGGGGGCGAGTCCGGGCATGAACACTGAAGCTTTCTTT. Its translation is CASSQGASPGMNTEAFF.

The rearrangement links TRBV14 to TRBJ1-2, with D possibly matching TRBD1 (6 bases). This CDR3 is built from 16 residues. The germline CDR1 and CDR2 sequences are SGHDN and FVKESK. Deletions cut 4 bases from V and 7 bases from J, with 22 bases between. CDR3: CASSPSIPTGRGGYTF. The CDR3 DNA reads TGTGCCAGCAGCCCCTCTATCCCAACAGGGCGAGGTGGCTACACCTTC.

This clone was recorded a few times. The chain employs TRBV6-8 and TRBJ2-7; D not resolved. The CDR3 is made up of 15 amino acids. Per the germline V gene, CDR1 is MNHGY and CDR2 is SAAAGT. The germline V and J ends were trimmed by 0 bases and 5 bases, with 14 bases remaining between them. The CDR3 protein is CASSYSISSSHEQYF. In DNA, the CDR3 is TGTGCCAGCAGTTACTCGATCTCAAGTTCCCACGAGCAGTACTTC.

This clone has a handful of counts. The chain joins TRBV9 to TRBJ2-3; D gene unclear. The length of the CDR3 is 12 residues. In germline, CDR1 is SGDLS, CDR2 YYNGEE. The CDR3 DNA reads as TGTGCAGAGAGCCAGGAATATGGTACGCAGTATTTT. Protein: CAESQEYGTQYF. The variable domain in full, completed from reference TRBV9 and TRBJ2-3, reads DSGVTQTPKHLITATGQRVTLRCSPRSGDLSVYWYQQSLDQGLQFLIQYYNGEERAKGNILERFSAQQFPDLHSELNLSSLELGDSALYFCAESQEYGTQYFGPGTRLTVL.

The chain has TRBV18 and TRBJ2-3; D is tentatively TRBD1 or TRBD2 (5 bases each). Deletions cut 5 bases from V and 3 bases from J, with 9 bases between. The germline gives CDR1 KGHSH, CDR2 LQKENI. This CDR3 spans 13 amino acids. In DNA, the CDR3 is TGTGCCAGCTCAGGGGGAAGGACAGATACGCAGTATTTT. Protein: CASSGGRTDTQYF.

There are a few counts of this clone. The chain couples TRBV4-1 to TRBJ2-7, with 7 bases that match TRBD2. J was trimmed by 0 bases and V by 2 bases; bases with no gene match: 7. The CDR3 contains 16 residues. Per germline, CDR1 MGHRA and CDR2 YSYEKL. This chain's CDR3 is CASSQNYGGYSYEQYF. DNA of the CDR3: TGCGCCAGCAGCCAAAACTACGGGGGGTACTCCTACGAGCAGTACTTC.

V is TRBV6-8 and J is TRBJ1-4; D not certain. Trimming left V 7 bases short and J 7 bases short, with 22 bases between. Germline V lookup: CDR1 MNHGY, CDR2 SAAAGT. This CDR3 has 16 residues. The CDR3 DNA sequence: TGTGCCAGCAATCAAGCCAGCGGGGAGGTGTCTGAAAAACTGTTTTTT. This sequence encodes CASNQASGEVSEKLFF.

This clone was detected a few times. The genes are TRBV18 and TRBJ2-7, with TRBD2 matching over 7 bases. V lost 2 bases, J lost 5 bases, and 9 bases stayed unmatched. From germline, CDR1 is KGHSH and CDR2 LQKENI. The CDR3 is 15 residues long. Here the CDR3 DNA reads TGTGCCAGCTCACCAGTGACTAGCAACAATAACGAGCAGTACTTC. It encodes CASSPVTSNNNEQYF.

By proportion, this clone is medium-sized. The CDR3 sequence is CASSLGAGYYGYTF. The CDR3 nucleotides are TGTGCCAGCAGCTTAGGGGCAGGGTACTATGGCTACACCTTC. V and J are TRBV11-3 and TRBJ1-2, with a tentative D call TRBD1 (5 bases). The ends were cut back, 1 base at V and 3 bases at J, with 9 bases in the middle. CDR1 is SGHNT and CDR2 is YENEEA in the germline V gene. This CDR3 region has 14 residues.